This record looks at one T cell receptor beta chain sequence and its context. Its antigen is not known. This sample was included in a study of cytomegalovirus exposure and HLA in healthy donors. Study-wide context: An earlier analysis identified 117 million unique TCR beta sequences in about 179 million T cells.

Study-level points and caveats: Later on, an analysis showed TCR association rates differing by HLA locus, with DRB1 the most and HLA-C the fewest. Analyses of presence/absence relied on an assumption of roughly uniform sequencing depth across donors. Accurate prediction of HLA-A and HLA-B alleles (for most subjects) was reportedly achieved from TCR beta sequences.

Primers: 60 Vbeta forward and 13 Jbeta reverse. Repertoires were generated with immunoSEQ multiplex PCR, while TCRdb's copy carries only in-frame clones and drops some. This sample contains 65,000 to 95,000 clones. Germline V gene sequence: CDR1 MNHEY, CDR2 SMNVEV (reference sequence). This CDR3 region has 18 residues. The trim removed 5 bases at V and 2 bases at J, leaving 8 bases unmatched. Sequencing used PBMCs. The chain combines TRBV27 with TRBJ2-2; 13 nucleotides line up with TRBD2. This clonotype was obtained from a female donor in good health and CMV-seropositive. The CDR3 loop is CASSHIGLAGVNTGELFF. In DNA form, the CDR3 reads TGTGCCAGCAGTCATATAGGACTAGCGGGAGTTAACACCGGGGAGCTGTTTTTT.